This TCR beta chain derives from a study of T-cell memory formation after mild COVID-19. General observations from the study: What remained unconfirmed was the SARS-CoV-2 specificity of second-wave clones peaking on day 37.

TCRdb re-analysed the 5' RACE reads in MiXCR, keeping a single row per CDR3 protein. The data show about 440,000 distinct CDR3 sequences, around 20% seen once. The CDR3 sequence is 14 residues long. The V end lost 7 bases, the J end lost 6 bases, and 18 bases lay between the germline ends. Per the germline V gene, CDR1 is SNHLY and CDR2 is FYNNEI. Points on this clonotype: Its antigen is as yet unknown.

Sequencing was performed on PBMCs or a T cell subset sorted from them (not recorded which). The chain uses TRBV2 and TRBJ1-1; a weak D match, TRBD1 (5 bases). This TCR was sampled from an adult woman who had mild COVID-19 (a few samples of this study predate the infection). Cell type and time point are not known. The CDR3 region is CASTLRRGEAEAFF. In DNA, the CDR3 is TGTGCCAGCACCCTTAGGAGGGGCGAAGCTGAAGCTTTCTTT.